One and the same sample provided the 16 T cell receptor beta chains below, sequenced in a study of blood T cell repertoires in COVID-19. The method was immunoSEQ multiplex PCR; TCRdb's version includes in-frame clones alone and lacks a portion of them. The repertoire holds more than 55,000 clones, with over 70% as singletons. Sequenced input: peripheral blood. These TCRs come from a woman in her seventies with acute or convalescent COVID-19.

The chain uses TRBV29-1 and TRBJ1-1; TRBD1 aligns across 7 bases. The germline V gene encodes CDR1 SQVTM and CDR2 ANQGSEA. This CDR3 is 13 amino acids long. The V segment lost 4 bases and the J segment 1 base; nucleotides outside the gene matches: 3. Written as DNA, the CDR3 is TGCAGCGTTGGAACAGGGGCGAACACTGAAGCTTTCTTT. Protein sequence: CSVGTGANTEAFF.

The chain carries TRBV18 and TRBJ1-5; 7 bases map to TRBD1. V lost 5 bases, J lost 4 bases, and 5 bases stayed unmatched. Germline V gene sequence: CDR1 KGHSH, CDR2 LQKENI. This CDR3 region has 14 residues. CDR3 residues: CASSSVTGNQPQHF. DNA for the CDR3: TGTGCCAGCTCATCGGTGACAGGGAATCAGCCCCAGCATTTT.

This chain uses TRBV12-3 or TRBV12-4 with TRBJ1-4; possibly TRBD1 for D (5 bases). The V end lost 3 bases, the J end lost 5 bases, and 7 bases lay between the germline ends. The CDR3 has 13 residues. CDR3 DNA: TGTGCCAGCAGTTTGACAGCAAATGAAAAACTGTTTTTT. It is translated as CASSLTANEKLFF.

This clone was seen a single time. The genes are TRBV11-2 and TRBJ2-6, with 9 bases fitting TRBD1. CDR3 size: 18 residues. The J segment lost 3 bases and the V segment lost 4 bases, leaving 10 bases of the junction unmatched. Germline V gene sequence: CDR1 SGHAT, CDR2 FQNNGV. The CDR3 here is CASSSRGQGVGGANVLTF. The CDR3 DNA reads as TGTGCCAGCAGCTCGCGGGGACAGGGAGTTGGTGGGGCCAACGTCCTGACTTTC.

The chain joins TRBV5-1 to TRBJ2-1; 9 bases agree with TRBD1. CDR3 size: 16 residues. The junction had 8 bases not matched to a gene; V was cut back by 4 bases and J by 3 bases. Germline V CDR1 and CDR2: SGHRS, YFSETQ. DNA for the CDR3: TGCGCCAGCAGCCTCGACAGGGGGGGGTACTACAATGAGCAGTTCTTC. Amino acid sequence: CASSLDRGGYYNEQFF.

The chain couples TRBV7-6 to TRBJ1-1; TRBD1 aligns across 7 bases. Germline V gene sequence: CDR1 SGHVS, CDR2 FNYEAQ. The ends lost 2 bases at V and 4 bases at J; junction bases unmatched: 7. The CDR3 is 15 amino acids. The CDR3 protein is CASSLSGQMSTEAFF. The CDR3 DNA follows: TGTGCCAGCAGCTTATCGGGACAGATGAGCACTGAAGCTTTCTTT.

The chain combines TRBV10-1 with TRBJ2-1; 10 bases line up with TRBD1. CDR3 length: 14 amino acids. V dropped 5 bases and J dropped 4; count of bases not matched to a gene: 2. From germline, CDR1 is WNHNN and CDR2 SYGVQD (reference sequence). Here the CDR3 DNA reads TGCGCCAGCAGTACGGGACAGGGGTACAATGAGCAGTTCTTC. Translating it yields CASSTGQGYNEQFF.

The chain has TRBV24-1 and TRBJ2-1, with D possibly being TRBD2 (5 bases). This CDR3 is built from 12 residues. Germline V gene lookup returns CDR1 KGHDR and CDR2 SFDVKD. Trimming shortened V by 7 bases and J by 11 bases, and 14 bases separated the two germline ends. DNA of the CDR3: TGTGCCACCAGCCCTTCCGGAGGTAAGCAGTTCTTC. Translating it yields CATSPSGGKQFF.

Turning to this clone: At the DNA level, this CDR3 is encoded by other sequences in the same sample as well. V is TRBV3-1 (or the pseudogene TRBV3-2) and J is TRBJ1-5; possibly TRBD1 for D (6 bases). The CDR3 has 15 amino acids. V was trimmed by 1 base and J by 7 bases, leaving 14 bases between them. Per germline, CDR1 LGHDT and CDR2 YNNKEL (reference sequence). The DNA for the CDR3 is TGTGCCAGCAGCCAAGGGGGGCGGTGGGGGCAGCCCCAGCATTTT. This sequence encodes CASSQGGRWGQPQHF.

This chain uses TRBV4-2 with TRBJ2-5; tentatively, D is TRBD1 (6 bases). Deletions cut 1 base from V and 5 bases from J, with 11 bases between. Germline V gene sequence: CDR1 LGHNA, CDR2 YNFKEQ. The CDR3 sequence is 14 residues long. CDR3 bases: TGTGCCAGCAGCCAAGTGACAGGTGGGGAGACCCAGTACTTC. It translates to CASSQVTGGETQYF.

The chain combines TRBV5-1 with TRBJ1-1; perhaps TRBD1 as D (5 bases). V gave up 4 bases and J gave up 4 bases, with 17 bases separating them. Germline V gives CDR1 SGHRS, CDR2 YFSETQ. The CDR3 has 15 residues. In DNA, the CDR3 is TGCGCCAGCAGCGCCCGGGACTCATTCCTCACTGAAGCTTTCTTT. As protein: CASSARDSFLTEAFF.

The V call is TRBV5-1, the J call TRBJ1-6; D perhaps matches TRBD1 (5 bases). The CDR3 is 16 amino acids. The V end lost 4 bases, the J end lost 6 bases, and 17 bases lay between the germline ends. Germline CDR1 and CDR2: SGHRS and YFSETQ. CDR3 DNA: TGCGCCAGCAGCCCAGCCCCCGGGACTCCTAATTCACCCCTCCACTTT. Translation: CASSPAPGTPNSPLHF.

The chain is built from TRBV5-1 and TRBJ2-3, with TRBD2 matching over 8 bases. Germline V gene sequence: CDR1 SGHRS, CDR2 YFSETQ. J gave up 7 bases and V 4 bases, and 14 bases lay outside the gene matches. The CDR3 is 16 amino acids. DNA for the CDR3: TGCGCCAGCAGCCCGGAGGCCGTCGGGGGGGCATATACGCAGTATTTT. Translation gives CASSPEAVGGAYTQYF.

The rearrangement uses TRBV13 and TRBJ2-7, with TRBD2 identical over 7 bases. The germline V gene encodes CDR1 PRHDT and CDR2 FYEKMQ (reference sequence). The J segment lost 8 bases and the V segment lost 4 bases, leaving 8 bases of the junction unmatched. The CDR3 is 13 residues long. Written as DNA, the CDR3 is TGTGCCAGCAGCTCCACCGGGACTATCAAGCAGTACTTC. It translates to CASSSTGTIKQYF.

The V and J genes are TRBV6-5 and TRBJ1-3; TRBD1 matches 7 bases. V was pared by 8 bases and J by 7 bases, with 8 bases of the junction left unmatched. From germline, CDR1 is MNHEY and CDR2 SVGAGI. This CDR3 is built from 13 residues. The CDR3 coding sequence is TGTGCCAGCGTCTTGGGGACAGCGAACACCATATATTTT. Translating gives CASVLGTANTIYF.

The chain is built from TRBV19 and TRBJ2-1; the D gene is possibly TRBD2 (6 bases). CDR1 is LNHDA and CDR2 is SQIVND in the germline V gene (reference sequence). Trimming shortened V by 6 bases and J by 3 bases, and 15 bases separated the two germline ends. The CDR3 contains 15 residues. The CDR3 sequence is CASRDWAGSYNEQFF. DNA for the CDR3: TGTGCCAGTAGAGATTGGGCGGGGAGCTACAATGAGCAGTTCTTC.